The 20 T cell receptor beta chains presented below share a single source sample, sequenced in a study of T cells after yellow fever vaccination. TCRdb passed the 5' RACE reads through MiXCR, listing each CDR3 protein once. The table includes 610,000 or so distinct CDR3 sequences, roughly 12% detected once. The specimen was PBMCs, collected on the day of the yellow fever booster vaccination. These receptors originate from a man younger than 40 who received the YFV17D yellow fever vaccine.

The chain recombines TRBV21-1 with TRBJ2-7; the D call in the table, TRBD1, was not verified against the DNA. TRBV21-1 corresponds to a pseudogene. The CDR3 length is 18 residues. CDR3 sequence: CASSARYPPGQGAYEQYF. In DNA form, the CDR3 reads TGTGCCAGCAGCGCTCGTTACCCACCGGGACAGGGGGCGTACGAGCAGTACTTC.

CDR3 amino acids: CASSLTGFGRVEAFF. The CDR3 nucleotides are TGTGCCAGCAGCTTAACGGGTTTCGGCCGAGTTGAAGCTTTCTTT. The rearrangement uses TRBV7-3 and TRBJ1-1; D gene uncertain. Germline V lookup: CDR1 SGHTA, CDR2 FQGTGA. The CDR3 extends over 15 amino acids. With 0 bases removed from V and 7 bases from J, the gap between germline ends came to 15 bases.

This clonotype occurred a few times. For the CDR3, the DNA is TGTGCCAGCAGCAATGATGTCTCGTACAATGAGCAGTTCTTC. Its protein product is CASSNDVSYNEQFF. The V gene is TRBV12-3 or TRBV12-4, the J gene TRBJ2-1; D gene uncertain. Trimming took off 6 bases at V and 4 bases at J, with 13 bases between the two ends. This CDR3 spans 14 amino acids.

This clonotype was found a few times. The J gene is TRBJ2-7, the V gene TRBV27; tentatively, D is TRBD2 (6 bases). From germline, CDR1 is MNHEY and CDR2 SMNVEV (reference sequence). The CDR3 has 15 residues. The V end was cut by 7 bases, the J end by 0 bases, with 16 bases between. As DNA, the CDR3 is TGTGCCAGCACCCCATCCCTAGCGAGCTCCTACGAGCAGTACTTC. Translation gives CASTPSLASSYEQYF.

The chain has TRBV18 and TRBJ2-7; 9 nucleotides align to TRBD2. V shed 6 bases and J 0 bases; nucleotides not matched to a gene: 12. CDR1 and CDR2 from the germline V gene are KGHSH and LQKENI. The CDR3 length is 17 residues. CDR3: CASSPLTSGASSYEQYF. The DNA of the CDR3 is TGTGCCAGCTCCCCCCTGACTAGCGGTGCGAGCTCCTACGAGCAGTACTTC.

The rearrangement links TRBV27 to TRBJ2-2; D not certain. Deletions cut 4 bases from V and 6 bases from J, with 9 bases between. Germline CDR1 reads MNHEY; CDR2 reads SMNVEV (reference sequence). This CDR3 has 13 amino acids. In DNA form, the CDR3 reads TGTGCCAGCAGTTGGCTCCGGGCCGGGGAGCTGTTTTTT. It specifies CASSWLRAGELFF.

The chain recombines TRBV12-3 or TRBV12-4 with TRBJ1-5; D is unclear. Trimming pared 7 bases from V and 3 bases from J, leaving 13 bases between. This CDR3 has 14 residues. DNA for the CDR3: TGTGCCAGCAAGGAGGGAGTTTACAATCAGCCCCAGCATTTT. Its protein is CASKEGVYNQPQHF.

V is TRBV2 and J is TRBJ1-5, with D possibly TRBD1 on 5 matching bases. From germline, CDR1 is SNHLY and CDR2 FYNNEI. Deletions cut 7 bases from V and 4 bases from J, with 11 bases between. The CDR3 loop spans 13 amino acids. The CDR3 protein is CASTGLLNQPQHF. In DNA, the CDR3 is TGTGCCAGCACAGGGCTGTTAAATCAGCCCCAGCATTTT. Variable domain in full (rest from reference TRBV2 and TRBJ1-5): EPEVTQTPSHQVTQMGQEVILRCVPISNHLYFYWYRQILGQKVEFLVSFYNNEISEKSEIFDDQFSVERPDGSNFTLKIRSTKLEDSAMYFCASTGLLNQPQHFGDGTRLSIL.

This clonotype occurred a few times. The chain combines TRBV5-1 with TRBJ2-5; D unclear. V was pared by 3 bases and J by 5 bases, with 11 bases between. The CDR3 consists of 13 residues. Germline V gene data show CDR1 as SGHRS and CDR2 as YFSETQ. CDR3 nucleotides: TGCGCCAGCAGCTCCCCCGTCCGGGAGACCCAGTACTTC. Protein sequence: CASSSPVRETQYF.

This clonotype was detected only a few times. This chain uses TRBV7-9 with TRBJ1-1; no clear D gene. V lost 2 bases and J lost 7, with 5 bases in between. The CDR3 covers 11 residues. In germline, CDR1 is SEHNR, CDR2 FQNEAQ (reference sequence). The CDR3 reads CASSLSREAFF. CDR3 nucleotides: TGTGCCAGCAGCTTATCACGTGAAGCTTTCTTT.

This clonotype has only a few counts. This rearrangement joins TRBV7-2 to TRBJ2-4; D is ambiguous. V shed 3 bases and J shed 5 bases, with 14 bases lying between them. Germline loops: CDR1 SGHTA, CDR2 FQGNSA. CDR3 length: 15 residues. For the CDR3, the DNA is TGTGCCAGCAGCTTCAGGTTGGGCGTCGAAAACATTCAGTACTTC. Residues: CASSFRLGVENIQYF. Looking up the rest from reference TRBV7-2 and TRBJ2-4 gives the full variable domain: GAGVSQSPSNKVTEKGKDVELRCDPISGHTALYWYRQSLGQGLEFLIYFQGNSAPDKSGLPSDRFSAERTGGSVSTLTIQRTQQEDSAVYLCASSFRLGVENIQYFGAGTRLSVL.

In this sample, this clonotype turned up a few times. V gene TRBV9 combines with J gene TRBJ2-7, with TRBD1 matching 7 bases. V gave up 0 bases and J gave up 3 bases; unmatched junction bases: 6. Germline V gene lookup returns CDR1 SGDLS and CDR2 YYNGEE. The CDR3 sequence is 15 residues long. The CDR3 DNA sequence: TGTGCCAGCAGCGTAGATCAGGGGGTCGGCTACGAGCAGTACTTC. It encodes CASSVDQGVGYEQYF.

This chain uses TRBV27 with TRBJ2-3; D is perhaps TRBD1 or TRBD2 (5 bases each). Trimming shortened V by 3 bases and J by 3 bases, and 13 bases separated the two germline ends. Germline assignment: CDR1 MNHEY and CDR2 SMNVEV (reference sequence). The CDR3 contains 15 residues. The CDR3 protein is CASSFMGVGTDTQYF. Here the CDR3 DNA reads TGTGCCAGCAGTTTTATGGGGGTCGGTACAGATACGCAGTATTTT.

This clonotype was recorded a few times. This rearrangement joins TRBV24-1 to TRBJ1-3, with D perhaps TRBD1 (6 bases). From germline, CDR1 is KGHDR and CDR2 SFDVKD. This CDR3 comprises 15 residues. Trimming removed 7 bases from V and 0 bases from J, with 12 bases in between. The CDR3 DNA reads TGTGCCACCAGGCGACAGGCCCACTCTGGAAACACCATATATTTT. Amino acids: CATRRQAHSGNTIYF.

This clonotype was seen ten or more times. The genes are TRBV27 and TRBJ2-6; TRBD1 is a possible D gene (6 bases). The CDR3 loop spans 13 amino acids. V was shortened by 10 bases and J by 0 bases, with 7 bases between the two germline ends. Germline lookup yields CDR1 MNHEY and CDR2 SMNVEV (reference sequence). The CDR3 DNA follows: TGTGCCACCAGGGGCTCTGGGGCCAACGTCCTGACTTTC. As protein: CATRGSGANVLTF.

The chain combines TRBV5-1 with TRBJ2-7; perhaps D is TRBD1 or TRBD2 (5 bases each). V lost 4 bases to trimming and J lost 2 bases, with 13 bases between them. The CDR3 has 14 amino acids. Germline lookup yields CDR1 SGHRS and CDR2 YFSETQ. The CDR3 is CASSPWGPTYEQYF. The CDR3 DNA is TGCGCCAGCAGCCCCTGGGGACCCACCTACGAGCAGTACTTC. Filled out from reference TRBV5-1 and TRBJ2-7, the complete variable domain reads KAGVTQTPRYLIKTRGQQVTLSCSPISGHRSVSWYQQTPGQGLQFLFEYFSETQRNKGNFPGRFSGRQFSNSRSEMNVSTLELGDSALYLCASSPWGPTYEQYFGPGTRLTVT.

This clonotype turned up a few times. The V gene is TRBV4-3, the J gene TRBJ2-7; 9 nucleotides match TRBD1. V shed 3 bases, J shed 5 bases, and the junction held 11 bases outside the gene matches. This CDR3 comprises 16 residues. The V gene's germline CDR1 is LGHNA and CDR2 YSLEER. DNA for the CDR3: TGCGCCAGCAGCCACGGGGGACAGGGTTTAGTCGACGAGCAGTACTTC. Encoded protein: CASSHGGQGLVDEQYF.

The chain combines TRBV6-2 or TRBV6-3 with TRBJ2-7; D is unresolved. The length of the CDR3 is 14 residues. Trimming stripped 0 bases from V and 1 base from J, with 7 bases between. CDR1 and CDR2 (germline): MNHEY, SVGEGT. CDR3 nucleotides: TGTGCCAGCAGTTACTCTGCACCTTCCTACGAGCAGTACTTC. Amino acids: CASSYSAPSYEQYF.

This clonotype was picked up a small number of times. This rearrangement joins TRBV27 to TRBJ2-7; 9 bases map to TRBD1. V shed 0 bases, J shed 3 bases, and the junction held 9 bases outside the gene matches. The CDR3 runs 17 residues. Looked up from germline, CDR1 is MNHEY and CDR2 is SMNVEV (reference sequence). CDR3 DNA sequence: TGTGCCAGCAGTTTATCCCAGGGGACAGGGAACATCTACGAGCAGTACTTC. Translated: CASSLSQGTGNIYEQYF.

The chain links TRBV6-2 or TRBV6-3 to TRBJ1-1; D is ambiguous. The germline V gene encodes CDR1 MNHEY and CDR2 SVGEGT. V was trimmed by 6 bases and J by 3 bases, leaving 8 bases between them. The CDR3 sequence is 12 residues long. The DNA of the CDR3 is TGTGCCAGCAGCAAGACCTACACTGAAGCTTTCTTT. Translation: CASSKTYTEAFF.